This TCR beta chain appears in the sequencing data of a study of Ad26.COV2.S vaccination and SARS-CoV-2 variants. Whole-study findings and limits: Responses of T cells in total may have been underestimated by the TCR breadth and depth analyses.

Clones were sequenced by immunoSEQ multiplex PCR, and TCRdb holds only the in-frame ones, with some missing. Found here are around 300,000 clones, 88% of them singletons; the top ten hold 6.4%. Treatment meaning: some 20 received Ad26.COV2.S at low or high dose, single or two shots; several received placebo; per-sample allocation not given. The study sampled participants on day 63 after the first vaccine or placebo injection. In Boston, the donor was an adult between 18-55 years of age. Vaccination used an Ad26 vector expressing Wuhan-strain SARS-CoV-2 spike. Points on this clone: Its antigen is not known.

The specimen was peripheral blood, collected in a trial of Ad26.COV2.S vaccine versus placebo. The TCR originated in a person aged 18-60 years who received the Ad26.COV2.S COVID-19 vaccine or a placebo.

CDR3 amino acids: CASSEAGQGKYGYTF. Written as DNA, the CDR3 is TGTGCCAGCAGTGAAGCTGGACAGGGGAAATATGGCTACACCTTC. This chain joins TRBV2 and TRBJ1-2; 9 bases fit TRBD1. CDR1 is SNHLY and CDR2 is FYNNEI in the germline V gene. The CDR3 is 15 amino acids. Germline trimming cut 0 bases from V and 5 bases from J; bases unmatched to any gene: 4. Supplemented by reference TRBV2 and TRBJ1-2, the full variable domain reads EPEVTQTPSHQVTQMGQEVILRCVPISNHLYFYWYRQILGQKVEFLVSFYNNEISEKSEIFDDQFSVERPDGSNFTLKIRSTKLEDSAMYFCASSEAGQGKYGYTFGSGTRLTVV.